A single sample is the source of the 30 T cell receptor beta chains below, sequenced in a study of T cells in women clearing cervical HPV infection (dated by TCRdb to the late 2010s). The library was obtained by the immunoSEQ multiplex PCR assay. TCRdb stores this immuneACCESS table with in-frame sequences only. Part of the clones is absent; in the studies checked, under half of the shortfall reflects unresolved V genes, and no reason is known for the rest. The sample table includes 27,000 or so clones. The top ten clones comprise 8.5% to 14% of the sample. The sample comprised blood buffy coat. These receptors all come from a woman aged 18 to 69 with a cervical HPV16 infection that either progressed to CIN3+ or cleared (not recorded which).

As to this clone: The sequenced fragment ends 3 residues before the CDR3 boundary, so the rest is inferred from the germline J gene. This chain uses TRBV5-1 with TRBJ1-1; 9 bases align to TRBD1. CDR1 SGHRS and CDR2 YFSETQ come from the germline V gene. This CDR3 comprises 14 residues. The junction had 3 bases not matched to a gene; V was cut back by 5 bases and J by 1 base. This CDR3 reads CASRGQGENTEAFF. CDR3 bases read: TGCGCCAGCAGGGGACAGGGTGAGAACACTGAA.

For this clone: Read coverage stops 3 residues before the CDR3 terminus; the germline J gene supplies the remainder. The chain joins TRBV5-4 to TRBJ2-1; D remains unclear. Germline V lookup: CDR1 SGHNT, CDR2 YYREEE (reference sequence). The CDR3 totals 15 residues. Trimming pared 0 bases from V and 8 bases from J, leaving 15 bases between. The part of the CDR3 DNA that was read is TGTGCCAGCAGCTTGGGAGTTACGGGTGGCGATGAG. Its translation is CASSLGVTGGDE. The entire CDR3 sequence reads CASSLGVTGGDEQFF.

The CDR3 protein is CSARARDRGTIEQFF. CDR3 DNA (partial): TGCAGTGCTAGAGCTCGGGACAGGGGGACTATTGAG. V usage is TRBV20-1 and J usage is TRBJ2-1, with 11 bases lining up with TRBD1. Read sequence stops 3 residues before the CDR3 end, and the germline J gene provides the missing end. V shed 1 base, J shed 9 bases, and the junction held 8 bases outside the gene matches. In germline, CDR1 is DFQATT, CDR2 SNEGSKA (reference sequence). The CDR3 runs to 15 residues.

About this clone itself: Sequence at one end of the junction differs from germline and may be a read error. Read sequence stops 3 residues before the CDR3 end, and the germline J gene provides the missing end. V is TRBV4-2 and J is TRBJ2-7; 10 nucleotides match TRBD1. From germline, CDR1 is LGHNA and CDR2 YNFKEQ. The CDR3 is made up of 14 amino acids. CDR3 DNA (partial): TGCGCCAGCAGCACGGGACAGGGGAACTACGAG. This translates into CASSTGQGNYE. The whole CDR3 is CASSTGQGNYEQYF.

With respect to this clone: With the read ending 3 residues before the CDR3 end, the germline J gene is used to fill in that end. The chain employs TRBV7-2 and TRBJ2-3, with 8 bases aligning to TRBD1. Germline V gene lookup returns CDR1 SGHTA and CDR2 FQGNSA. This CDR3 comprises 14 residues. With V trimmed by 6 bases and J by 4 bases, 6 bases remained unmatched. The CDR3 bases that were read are TGTGCCAGCAGGAAGGACAGGGCGGCAGATACG. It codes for CASRKDRAADT. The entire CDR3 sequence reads CASRKDRAADTQYF. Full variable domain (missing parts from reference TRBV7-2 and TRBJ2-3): GAGVSQSPSNKVTEKGKDVELRCDPISGHTALYWYRQSLGQGLEFLIYFQGNSAPDKSGLPSDRFSAERTGGSVSTLTIQRTQQEDSAVYLCASRKDRAADTQYFGPGTRLTVL.

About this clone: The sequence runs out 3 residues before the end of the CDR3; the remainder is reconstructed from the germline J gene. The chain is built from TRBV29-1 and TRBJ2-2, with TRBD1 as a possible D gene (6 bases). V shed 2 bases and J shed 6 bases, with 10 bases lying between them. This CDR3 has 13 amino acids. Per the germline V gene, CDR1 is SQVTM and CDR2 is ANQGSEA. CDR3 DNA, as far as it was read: TGCAGCGTTGAATCGAACAGGGCCGGGGAG. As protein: CSVESNRAGE. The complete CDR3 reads CSVESNRAGELFF.

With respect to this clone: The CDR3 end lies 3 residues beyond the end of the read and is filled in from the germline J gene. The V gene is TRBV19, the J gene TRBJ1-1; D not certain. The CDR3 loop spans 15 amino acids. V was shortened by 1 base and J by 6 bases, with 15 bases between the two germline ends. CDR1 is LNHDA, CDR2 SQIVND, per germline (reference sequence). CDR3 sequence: CASSIVPPPMAEAFF. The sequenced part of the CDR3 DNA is TGTGCCAGTAGTATAGTCCCCCCGCCTATGGCTGAA.

The sequenced CDR3 bases are TGCAGTGCTACCCGGGACTTGGATAAA. It encodes CSATRDLDK. The complete CDR3 reads CSATRDLDKAFF. The chain links TRBV20-1 to TRBJ1-1; TRBD1 might be the D (5 bases). With the read ending 3 residues before the CDR3 end, the germline J gene is used to fill in that end. The CDR3 has 12 residues. Germline CDR1 and CDR2: DFQATT and SNEGSKA (reference sequence).

This CDR3 reads CASSLVRGGTEAFF. The CDR3 bases that were read are TGTGCCAGCAGCTTAGTCCGGGGTGGGACTGAA. This chain joins TRBV11-2 and TRBJ1-1; D not certain. With the read ending 3 residues before the CDR3 end, the germline J gene is used to fill in that end. Germline V CDR1 and CDR2: SGHAT, FQNNGV. Trimming shortened V by 1 base and J by 5 bases, and 11 bases separated the two germline ends. The CDR3 has 14 amino acids. Complete variable domain (other parts from reference TRBV11-2 and TRBJ1-1): EAGVAQSPRYKIIEKRQSVAFWCNPISGHATLYWYQQILGQGPKLLIQFQNNGVVDDSQLPKDRFSAERLKGVDSTLKIQPAKLEDSAVYLCASSLVRGGTEAFFGQGTRLTVV.

CDR3 DNA (partial): TGTGCCAGCAGCCTGAGCGGGAACACCGGGGAG. This gives the protein CASSLSGNTGE. The full CDR3 protein reads CASSLSGNTGELFF. The V call is TRBV12-3 or TRBV12-4, the J call TRBJ2-2; a possible D gene is TRBD2 (5 bases). Read coverage stops 3 residues before the CDR3 terminus; the germline J gene supplies the remainder. The ends were cut back, 6 bases at V and 1 base at J, with 9 bases in the middle. This CDR3 has 14 residues.

Partial CDR3 DNA: TGCAGTGCTAGAGTTAGCCTCTTGGCCACTGAA. Translation: CSARVSLLATE. The full CDR3 protein is CSARVSLLATEAFF. V and J are TRBV20-1 and TRBJ1-1; D call uncertain. The read comes to an end 3 residues before the CDR3 does, leaving the germline J gene to fill in the end. This CDR3 spans 14 amino acids. Trimming removed 1 base from V and 4 bases from J, with 13 bases in between. Germline CDR1 DFQATT, CDR2 SNEGSKA (reference sequence).

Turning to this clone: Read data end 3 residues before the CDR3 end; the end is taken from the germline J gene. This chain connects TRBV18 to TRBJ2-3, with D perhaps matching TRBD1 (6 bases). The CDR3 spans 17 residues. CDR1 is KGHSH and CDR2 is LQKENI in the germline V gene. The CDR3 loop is CASSLTKTVGQNQPQYF. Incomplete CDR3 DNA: TGTGCCAGCTCACTCACGAAGACCGTCGGACAGAATCAGCCG.

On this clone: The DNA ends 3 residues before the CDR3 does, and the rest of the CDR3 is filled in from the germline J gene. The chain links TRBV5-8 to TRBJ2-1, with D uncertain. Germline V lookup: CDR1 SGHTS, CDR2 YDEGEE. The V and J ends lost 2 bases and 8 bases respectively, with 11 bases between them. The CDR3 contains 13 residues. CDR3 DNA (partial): TGTGCCAGCAGCTTTCGTGGCTCAGATGAG. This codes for CASSFRGSDE. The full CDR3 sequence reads CASSFRGSDEQFF.

The covered CDR3 bases are TGTGCCAGTAGTATGACAGGGACTAGCACAGATACG. Protein: CASSMTGTSTDT. The CDR3 in its entirety is CASSMTGTSTDTQYF. The chain carries TRBV19 and TRBJ2-3; tentatively, D is TRBD1 (7 bases). The missing CDR3 end, 3 residues past where the read stops, is filled in from the germline J gene. V was clipped by 3 bases and J by 0 bases, with 10 bases between them. Looked up from germline, CDR1 is LNHDA and CDR2 is SQIVND (reference sequence). The CDR3 is 15 residues long.

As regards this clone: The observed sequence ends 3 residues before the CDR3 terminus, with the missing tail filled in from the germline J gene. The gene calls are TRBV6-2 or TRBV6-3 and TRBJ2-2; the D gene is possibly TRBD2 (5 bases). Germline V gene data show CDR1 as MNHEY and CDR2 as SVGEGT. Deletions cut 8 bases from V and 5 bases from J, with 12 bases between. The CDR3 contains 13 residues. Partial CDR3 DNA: TGTGCCAGCCTATACGGGGAAACCGGGGAG. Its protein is CASLYGETGE. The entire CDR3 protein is CASLYGETGELFF.

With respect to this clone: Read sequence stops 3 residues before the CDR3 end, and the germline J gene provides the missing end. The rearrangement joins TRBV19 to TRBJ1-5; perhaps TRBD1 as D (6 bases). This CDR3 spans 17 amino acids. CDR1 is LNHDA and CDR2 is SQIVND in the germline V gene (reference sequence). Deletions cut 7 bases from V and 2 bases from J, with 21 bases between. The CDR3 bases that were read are TGTGCCAGTATAAACGAGGGGGGGGTTTTCGGCAATCAGCCC. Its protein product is CASINEGGVFGNQP. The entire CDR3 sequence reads CASINEGGVFGNQPQHF.

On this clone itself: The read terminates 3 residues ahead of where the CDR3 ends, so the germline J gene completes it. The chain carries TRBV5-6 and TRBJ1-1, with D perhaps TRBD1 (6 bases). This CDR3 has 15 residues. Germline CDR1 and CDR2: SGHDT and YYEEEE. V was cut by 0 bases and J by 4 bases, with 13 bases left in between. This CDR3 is CASSLAVGGGTEAFF. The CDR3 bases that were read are TGTGCCAGCAGCTTGGCGGTGGGAGGGGGCACTGAA. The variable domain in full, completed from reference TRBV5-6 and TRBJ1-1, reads DAGVTQSPTHLIKTRGQQVTLRCSPKSGHDTVSWYQQALGQGPQFIFQYYEEEERQRGNFPDRFSGHQFPNYSSELNVNALLLGDSALYLCASSLAVGGGTEAFFGQGTRLTVV.

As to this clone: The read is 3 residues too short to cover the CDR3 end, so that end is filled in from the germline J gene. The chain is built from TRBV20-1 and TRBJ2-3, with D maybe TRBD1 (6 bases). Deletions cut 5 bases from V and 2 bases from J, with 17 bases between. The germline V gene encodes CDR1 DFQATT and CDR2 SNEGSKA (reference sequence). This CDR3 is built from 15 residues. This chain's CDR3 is CSAYPPNRVTDTQYF. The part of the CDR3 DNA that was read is TGCAGTGCTTATCCCCCTAACAGGGTCACAGATACG.

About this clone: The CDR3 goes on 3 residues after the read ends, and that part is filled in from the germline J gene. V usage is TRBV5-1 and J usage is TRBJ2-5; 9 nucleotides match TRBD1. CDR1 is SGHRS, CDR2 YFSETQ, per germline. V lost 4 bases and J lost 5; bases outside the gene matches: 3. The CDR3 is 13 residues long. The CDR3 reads CASSGTGRETQYF. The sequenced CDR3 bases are TGCGCCAGCAGCGGGACAGGGAGGGAGACC. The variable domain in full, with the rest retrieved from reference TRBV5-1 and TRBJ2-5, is KAGVTQTPRYLIKTRGQQVTLSCSPISGHRSVSWYQQTPGQGLQFLFEYFSETQRNKGNFPGRFSGRQFSNSRSEMNVSTLELGDSALYLCASSGTGRETQYFGPGTRLLVL.

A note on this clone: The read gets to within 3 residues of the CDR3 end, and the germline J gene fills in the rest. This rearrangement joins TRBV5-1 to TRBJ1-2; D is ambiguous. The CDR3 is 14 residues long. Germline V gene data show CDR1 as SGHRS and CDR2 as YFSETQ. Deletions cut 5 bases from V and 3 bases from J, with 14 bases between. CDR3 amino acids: CASRPGSGDYGYTF. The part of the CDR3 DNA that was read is TGCGCCAGCAGACCCGGGTCGGGTGACTATGGC.

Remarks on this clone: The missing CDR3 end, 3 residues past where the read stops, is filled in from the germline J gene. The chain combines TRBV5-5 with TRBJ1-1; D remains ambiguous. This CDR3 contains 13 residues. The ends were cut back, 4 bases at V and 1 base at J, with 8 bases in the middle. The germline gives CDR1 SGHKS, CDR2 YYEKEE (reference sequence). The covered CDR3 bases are TGTGCCAGCAGCGGAGCGGGGAACACTGAA. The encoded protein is CASSGAGNTE. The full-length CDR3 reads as CASSGAGNTEAFF.

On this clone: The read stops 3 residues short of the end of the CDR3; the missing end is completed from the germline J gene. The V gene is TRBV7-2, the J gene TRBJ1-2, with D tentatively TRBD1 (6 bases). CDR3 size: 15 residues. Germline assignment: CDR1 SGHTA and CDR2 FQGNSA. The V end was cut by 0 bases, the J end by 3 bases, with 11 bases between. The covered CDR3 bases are TGTGCCAGCAGCTTAGCGGAATACAGGGACTATGGC. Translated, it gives CASSLAEYRDYG. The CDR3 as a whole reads CASSLAEYRDYGYTF. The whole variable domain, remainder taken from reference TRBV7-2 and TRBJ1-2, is GAGVSQSPSNKVTEKGKDVELRCDPISGHTALYWYRQSLGQGLEFLIYFQGNSAPDKSGLPSDRFSAERTGGSVSTLTIQRTQQEDSAVYLCASSLAEYRDYGYTFGSGTRLTVV.

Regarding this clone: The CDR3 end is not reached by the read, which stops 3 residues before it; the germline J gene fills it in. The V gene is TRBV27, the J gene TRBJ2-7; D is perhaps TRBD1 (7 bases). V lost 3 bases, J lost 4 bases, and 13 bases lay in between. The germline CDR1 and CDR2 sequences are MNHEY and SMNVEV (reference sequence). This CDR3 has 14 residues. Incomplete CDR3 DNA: TGTGCCAGCAGTTTCGAGGGGGGACAGTACGAG. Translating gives CASSFEGGQYE. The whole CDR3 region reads CASSFEGGQYEQYF.

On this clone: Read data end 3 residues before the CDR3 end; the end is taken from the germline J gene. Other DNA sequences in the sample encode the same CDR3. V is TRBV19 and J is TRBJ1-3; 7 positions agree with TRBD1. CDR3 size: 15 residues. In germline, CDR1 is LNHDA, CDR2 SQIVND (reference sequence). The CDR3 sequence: CASSRDSPSRSTIYF. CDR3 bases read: TGTGCCAGTAGCCGGGACAGCCCTTCTCGAAGCACG. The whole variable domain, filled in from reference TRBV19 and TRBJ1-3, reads DGGITQSPKYLFRKEGQNVTLSCEQNLNHDAMYWYRQDPGQGLRLIYYSQIVNDFQKGDIAEGYSVSREKKESFPLTVTSAQKNPTAFYLCASSRDSPSRSTIYFGEGSWLTVV.

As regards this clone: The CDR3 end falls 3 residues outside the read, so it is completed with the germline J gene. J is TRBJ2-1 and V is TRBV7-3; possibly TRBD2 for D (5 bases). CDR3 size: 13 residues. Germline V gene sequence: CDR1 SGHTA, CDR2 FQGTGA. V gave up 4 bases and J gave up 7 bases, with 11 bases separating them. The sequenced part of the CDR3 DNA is TGTGCCAGCAGCTCCGGACTCACTAATGAG. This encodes CASSSGLTNE. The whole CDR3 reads CASSSGLTNEQFF.

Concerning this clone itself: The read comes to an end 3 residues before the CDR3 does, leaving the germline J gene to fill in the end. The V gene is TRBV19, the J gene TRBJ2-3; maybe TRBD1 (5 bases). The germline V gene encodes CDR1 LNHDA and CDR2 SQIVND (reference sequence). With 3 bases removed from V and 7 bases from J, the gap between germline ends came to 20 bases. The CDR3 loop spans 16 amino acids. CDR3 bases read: TGTGCCAGTAGTATCTCAGGTACAGGCCAGGTTTATACG. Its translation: CASSISGTGQVYT. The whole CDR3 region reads CASSISGTGQVYTQYF.

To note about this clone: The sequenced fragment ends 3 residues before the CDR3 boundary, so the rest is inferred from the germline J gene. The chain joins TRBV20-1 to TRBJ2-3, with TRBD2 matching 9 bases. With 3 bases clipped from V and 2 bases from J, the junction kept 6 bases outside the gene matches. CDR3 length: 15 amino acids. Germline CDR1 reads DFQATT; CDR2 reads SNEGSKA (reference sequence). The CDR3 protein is CSASSGSGNTDTQYF. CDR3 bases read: TGCAGTGCTAGTAGCGGGAGCGGGAACACAGATACG.

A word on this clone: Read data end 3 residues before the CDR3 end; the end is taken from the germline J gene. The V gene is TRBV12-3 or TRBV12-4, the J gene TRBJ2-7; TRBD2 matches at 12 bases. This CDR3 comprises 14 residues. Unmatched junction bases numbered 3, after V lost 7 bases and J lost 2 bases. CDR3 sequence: CASTRTSGTYEQYF. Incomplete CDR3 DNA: TGTGCCAGCACCCGGACTAGCGGGACCTACGAG.

CDR3 DNA, as far as it was read: TGCAGCGTTGAAGATGCGACG. It encodes CSVEDAT. The whole CDR3 region reads CSVEDATQYF. V and J are TRBV29-1 and TRBJ2-3; the D is unclear. The read comes to an end 3 residues before the CDR3 does, leaving the germline J gene to fill in the end. CDR1 and CDR2 (germline): SQVTM, ANQGSEA. CDR3 length: 10 residues.

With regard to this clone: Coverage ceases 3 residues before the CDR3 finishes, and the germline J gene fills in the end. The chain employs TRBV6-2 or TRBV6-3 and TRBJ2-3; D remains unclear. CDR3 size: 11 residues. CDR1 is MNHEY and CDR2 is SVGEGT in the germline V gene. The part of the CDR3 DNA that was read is TGTGCCAGCACCAACAGTGATTCG. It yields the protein CASTNSDS. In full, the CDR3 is CASTNSDSQYF.